Below, 3 T cell receptor beta chains from the same sample are listed, as sequenced in a study of OX40 agonist ivuxolimab in advanced cancers. Sequenced by immunoSEQ multiplex PCR; TCRdb stores in-frame clones only, minus some. Among about 83,000 clones listed, approximately 84% were seen once. Sample: CD4+ or CD8+ T cells sorted from blood, taken in a trial of the OX40 agonist ivuxolimab. All receptors come from an adult with an advanced solid tumor such as melanoma, head and neck, liver or kidney cancer.

The chain employs TRBV11-3 and TRBJ2-6, with unresolved D. The V end was cut by 4 bases, the J end by 3 bases, with 10 bases between. The CDR3 spans 15 residues. CDR1 and CDR2 from the germline V gene are SGHNT and YENEEA. This CDR3 is CASSSMRGGANVLTF. Written as DNA, the CDR3 is TGTGCCAGCAGCTCCATGAGAGGTGGGGCCAACGTCCTGACTTTC.

This clone is large (0.1 to 1%) in the sample. The chain has TRBV13 and TRBJ2-1; D may correspond to TRBD1 or TRBD2 (5 bases each). The CDR3 length is 15 residues. V was trimmed by 3 bases and J by 2 bases, leaving 11 bases between them. The germline V gene encodes CDR1 PRHDT and CDR2 FYEKMQ (reference sequence). CDR3 sequence reads: CASSFQGDAYNEQFF. CDR3 DNA sequence: TGTGCCAGCAGCTTCCAGGGAGACGCCTACAATGAGCAGTTCTTC.

The gene calls are TRBV7-3 and TRBJ2-1, with 10 bases matching TRBD2. In germline, CDR1 is SGHTA, CDR2 FQGTGA. The V segment lost 5 bases and the J segment 8 bases; nucleotides outside the gene matches: 18. This CDR3 spans 18 amino acids. CDR3 region: CASSPRKVAGGRGDEQFF. The DNA of the CDR3 is TGTGCCAGCAGCCCCCGTAAGGTAGCGGGGGGTCGAGGGGATGAGCAGTTCTTC. Together with reference TRBV7-3 and TRBJ2-1, the CDR3 gives the full variable domain: GAGVSQTPSNKVTEKGKYVELRCDPISGHTALYWYRQSLGQGPEFLIYFQGTGAADDSGLPNDRFFAVRPEGSVSTLKIQRTERGDSAVYLCASSPRKVAGGRGDEQFFGPGTRLTVL.